This is a list of T cell receptor beta chains from one sample in a study of T cell repertoires in cytomegalovirus infection. TCRdb recomputed calls from the reads with MiXCR, one row per CDR3 protein. The sample records more than 150,000 distinct CDR3 sequences, approximately 19% being singletons. The sample consisted of PBMCs. The receptors were gathered from a human donor in good health (CMV status not recorded). Some clones in this sample may be carry-over from other donors' samples. Both conserved end residues are part of each CDR3. Fields, in order: D gene, V gene, CDR3 protein. D genes are given only for firm matches.

-,TRBV25-1,CASSGAAVSGNTIYF
-,TRBV7-8,CASSPRVTDTQYF
TRBD2,TRBV11-1,CASSLVGLAGNEQFF
-,TRBV7-2,CASSGGPDSGNTIYF
TRBD1,TRBV7-2,CASSIPGQGPPGELFF
TRBD1,TRBV7-8,CASSVYRGSGNTIYF
-,TRBV28,CASIQGGSVSYNEQFF
TRBD1,TRBV28,CAHRQGHGYTF
-,TRBV29-1,CSVGSSETQYF
-,TRBV29-1,CSVEDPTSYEQYF
-,TRBV7-3,CASSLTTGNTEAFF
TRBD1,TRBV7-6,CASGPGQGLNWYF
-,TRBV6-5,CASTPEGGRTEAFF
-,TRBV12-3/TRBV12-4,CASTLGRSTGELFF
TRBD2,TRBV5-6,CASRPRLLAGTSYEQYF
-,TRBV28,CASSLFSRYGYTF
-,TRBV7-2,CASSPGNQPQHF
TRBD2,TRBV6-6,CASSAGGGSETQYF
-,TRBV7-6,CASSGLSQFF
TRBD1,TRBV27,CASSYFGTANQETQYF
-,TRBV7-6,CASSLVAATEAFF
TRBD2,TRBV6-2/TRBV6-3,CASNHQAGVRLYEQFF
TRBD1,TRBV6-5,CASSYRALGTGGRDTEAFF
TRBD2,TRBV20-1,CSAPRASGNDEQFF
TRBD1,TRBV6-5,CASSYAQGTYEQYF
-,TRBV24-1,CATSDLKNYNSPLHF
-,TRBV6-2/TRBV6-3,CASSFANVRVPEAFF
TRBD2,TRBV20-1,CSARTSGSYNEQFF
TRBD2,TRBV7-2,CASSLAGAGGTDTQYF
TRBD2,TRBV7-9,CASSYREASYNEQFF
-,TRBV13,CASSSTGHYEQYF
-,TRBV7-9,CASSPQGSSYGYTF
TRBD1,TRBV25-1,CASSSRDRGNTEAFF
TRBD1,TRBV5-4,CASSLPQGAGETQYF
-,TRBV20-1,CSARPRSGGRETQYF
-,TRBV12-5,CASGSALETQYF
-,TRBV12-3/TRBV12-4,CASSKDSQETQYF
-,TRBV6-2/TRBV6-3,CASRDMTTSYNEQFF
TRBD1,TRBV5-5,CASSSEGGFGEQYF
TRBD2,TRBV10-3,CAISSDGRADSYNEQFF
-,TRBV27,CASSFSGKQYF
-,TRBV7-8,CASSFTSGSTDTQYF
-,TRBV25-1,CASSEYYEQYF
-,TRBV7-2,CASSPRTDGYTF
-,TRBV25-1,CASSGQRETQYF
-,TRBV10-3,CAISAGIVSYEQYF
-,TRBV10-3,CAISVGVTDTQYF
-,TRBV20-1,CSARVDYPNEQFF
-,TRBV29-1,CSVEWLGHYDQYF
TRBD1,TRBV20-1,CSAGQGWYNEQFF
TRBD2,TRBV7-2,CASSLAYRTSGDEQYF
-,TRBV20-1,CSARGSSYEQYF
TRBD2,TRBV12-3/TRBV12-4,CASSLLGRGLPYF
-,TRBV4-1,CASSQDQASYGAEAFF